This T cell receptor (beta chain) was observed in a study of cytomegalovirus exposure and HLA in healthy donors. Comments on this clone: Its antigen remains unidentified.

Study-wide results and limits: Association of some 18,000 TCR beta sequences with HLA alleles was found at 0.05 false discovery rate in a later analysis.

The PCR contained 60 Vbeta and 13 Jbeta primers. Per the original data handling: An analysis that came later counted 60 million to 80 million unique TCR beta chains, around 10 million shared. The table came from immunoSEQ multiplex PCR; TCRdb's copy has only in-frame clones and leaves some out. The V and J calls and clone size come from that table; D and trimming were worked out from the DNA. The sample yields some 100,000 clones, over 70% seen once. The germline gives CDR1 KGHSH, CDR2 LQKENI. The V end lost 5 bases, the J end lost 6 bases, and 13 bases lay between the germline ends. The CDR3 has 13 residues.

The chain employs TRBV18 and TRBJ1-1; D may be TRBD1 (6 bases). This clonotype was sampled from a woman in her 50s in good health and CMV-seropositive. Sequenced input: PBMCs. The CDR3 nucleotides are TGTGCCAGCTCATCCAGCAAGGGGGCTGAAGCTTTCTTT. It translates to CASSSSKGAEAFF.